Below, 18 T cell receptor beta chains from the same sample are listed, as sequenced in a study of T cell responses to AZD1222 COVID-19 vaccine. Sequenced by immunoSEQ multiplex PCR; TCRdb stores in-frame clones only, minus some. The profile covers about 130,000 clones, with approximately 85% appearing a single time and about 1.5% taken by the ten largest. This sample comprised peripheral blood, obtained on day 0 of AZD1222 vaccination. These receptors originate from an adult in good health.

The rearrangement joins TRBV7-9 to TRBJ2-7; D remains ambiguous. This CDR3 is 13 amino acids long. Germline V gene sequence: CDR1 SEHNR, CDR2 FQNEAQ (reference sequence). V was shortened by 8 bases and J by 1 base, with 12 bases between the two germline ends. CDR3 sequence (DNA): TGTGCCAGCTGGGCAGGAAATTCCTACGAGCAGTACTTC. Translated, it gives CASWAGNSYEQYF.

This clone was observed a single time. The chain uses TRBV19 and TRBJ1-5; D unresolved. CDR3 length equals 15 residues. Deletions cut 6 bases from V and 5 bases from J, with 17 bases between. Germline V gene sequence: CDR1 LNHDA, CDR2 SQIVND (reference sequence). CDR3 protein: CASRRRTESHQPQHF. The CDR3 nucleotides are TGTGCCAGTAGAAGGCGGACGGAATCGCATCAGCCCCAGCATTTT.

The chain links TRBV18 to TRBJ1-2; 7 bases are a match to TRBD1. Germline-derived CDR1 and CDR2 are KGHSH and LQKENI. V trimming: 5 bases; J trimming: 4 bases; junction bases outside the gene matches: 10. The CDR3 consists of 15 residues. The CDR3, as DNA: TGTGCCAGCTCAACAAGGACCACAGGGGCCTATGGCTACACCTTC. Protein sequence: CASSTRTTGAYGYTF. Full variable domain (remainder filled in from reference TRBV18 and TRBJ1-2): NAGVMQNPRHLVRRRGQEARLRCSPMKGHSHVYWYRQLPEEGLKFMVYLQKENIIDESGMPKERFSAEFPKEGPSILRIQQVVRGDSAAYFCASSTRTTGAYGYTFGSGTRLTVV.

The chain employs TRBV12-5 and TRBJ1-3; 7 nucleotides align to TRBD1. There are 17 residues in the CDR3. With 4 bases clipped from V and 4 bases from J, the junction kept 13 bases outside the gene matches. Germline V gene sequence: CDR1 LGHNT, CDR2 FRNRAP. The CDR3 here is CASGSVRDSKFGNTIYF. CDR3 DNA sequence: TGTGCTAGTGGTTCTGTAAGGGACAGCAAATTCGGAAACACCATATATTTT.

The V and J genes are TRBV7-2 and TRBJ1-5; D call uncertain. The length of the CDR3 is 15 residues. Germline V lookup: CDR1 SGHTA, CDR2 FQGNSA. V lost 2 bases to trimming and J lost 4 bases, with 12 bases between them. In DNA form, the CDR3 reads TGTGCCAGCAGCTTAATCGGTTGGGATAATCAGCCCCAGCATTTT. As protein: CASSLIGWDNQPQHF.

This sequence joins TRBV9 and TRBJ1-1, with D possibly TRBD1 on 5 matching bases. CDR1 SGDLS and CDR2 YYNGEE come from the germline V gene. CDR3 size: 15 residues. Trimming left V 4 bases short and J 6 bases short, with 19 bases between. The DNA for the CDR3 is TGTGCCAGCAGCCCTCCGGGACGGACTTTCGCTGAAGCTTTCTTT. This gives the protein CASSPPGRTFAEAFF.

This chain connects TRBV5-1 to TRBJ1-1, with 10 bases identical to TRBD1. Per the germline V gene, CDR1 is SGHRS and CDR2 is YFSETQ. The CDR3 is 14 amino acids. Germline trimming cut 7 bases from V and 9 bases from J; bases unmatched to any gene: 12. The CDR3 DNA is TGCGCCAGCGACACCGGGACAGGGGCTCTGAAAGCTTTCTTT. As protein: CASDTGTGALKAFF.

V usage is TRBV5-1 and J usage is TRBJ1-3; D uncertain. Germline V CDR1 and CDR2: SGHRS, YFSETQ. The CDR3 sequence is 14 residues long. V lost 4 bases and J 0 bases, leaving 8 bases between the germline ends. This chain's CDR3 is CASSVRGSGNTIYF. CDR3 coding DNA: TGCGCCAGCAGCGTCCGTGGCTCTGGAAACACCATATATTTT.

J is TRBJ2-5 and V is TRBV27, with D hard to call. The CDR3 is 15 residues long. V was clipped by 3 bases and J by 5 bases, with 16 bases between them. The germline gives CDR1 MNHEY, CDR2 SMNVEV (reference sequence). CDR3 sequence reads: CASSFGRWEHETQYF. In DNA form, the CDR3 reads TGTGCCAGCAGTTTCGGTAGATGGGAACACGAGACCCAGTACTTC.

The CDR3 bases are TGCAGCGTTGGCAGTCCGGGACAGCTTAATGGCTACACCTTC. Protein product: CSVGSPGQLNGYTF. The rearrangement uses TRBV29-1 and TRBJ1-2, with 7 bases lining up with TRBD1. CDR1 is SQVTM, CDR2 ANQGSEA, per germline. This CDR3 contains 14 residues. The V segment lost 4 bases and the J segment 6 bases; nucleotides outside the gene matches: 11. The full variable domain, its missing parts supplied by reference TRBV29-1 and TRBJ1-2, is SAVISQKPSRDICQRGTSLTIQCQVDSQVTMMFWYRQQPGQSLTLIATANQGSEATYESGFVIDKFPISRPNLTFSTLTVSNMSPEDSSIYLCSVGSPGQLNGYTFGSGTRLTVV.

This rearrangement joins TRBV6-2 or TRBV6-3 to TRBJ2-3, with TRBD1 identical over 7 bases. The CDR3 runs to 17 residues. In germline, CDR1 is MNHEY, CDR2 SVGEGT. The J segment lost 2 bases and the V segment lost 2 bases, leaving 10 bases of the junction unmatched. CDR3 sequence: CASSYPPTGFITDTQYF. Written as DNA, the CDR3 is TGTGCCAGCAGTTACCCCCCGACAGGGTTTATCACAGATACGCAGTATTTT.

This clone appeared many times. The chain uses TRBV6-2 or TRBV6-3 and TRBJ1-5; 9 nucleotides match TRBD1. The CDR3 contains 15 residues. The ends lost 6 bases at V and 4 bases at J; junction bases unmatched: 7. The germline CDR1 and CDR2 sequences are MNHEY and SVGEGT. CDR3 coding DNA: TGTGCCAGCAGCAAGGACAGGGGCGGGAATCAGCCCCAGCATTTT. This sequence encodes CASSKDRGGNQPQHF.

A note on this clone: Distinct nucleotide sequences in the sample also encode this CDR3. The rearrangement joins TRBV15 to TRBJ1-4; no reliable D call. CDR1 LNHNV and CDR2 YYDKDF come from the germline V gene (reference sequence). The V and J ends lost 4 bases and 5 bases respectively, with 17 bases between them. The CDR3 sequence is 16 residues long. CDR3 sequence: CATSKGADVANEKLFF. The CDR3, as DNA: TGTGCCACCAGCAAAGGAGCCGACGTGGCCAATGAAAAACTGTTTTTT. The variable domain in full, with the rest retrieved from reference TRBV15 and TRBJ1-4, is DAMVIQNPRYQVTQFGKPVTLSCSQTLNHNVMYWYQQKSSQAPKLLFHYYDKDFNNEADTPDNFQSRRPNTSFCFLDIRSPGLGDTAMYLCATSKGADVANEKLFFGSGTQLSVL.

The chain couples TRBV7-9 to TRBJ1-1, with 7 bases identical to TRBD1. Germline values: CDR1 SEHNR, CDR2 FQNEAQ (reference sequence). V trimming: 10 bases; J trimming: 6 bases; junction bases outside the gene matches: 17. The CDR3 runs 15 residues. As DNA, the CDR3 is TGTGCCACCCAACTCCAGGGGACAGCTAAATCTGAAGCTTTCTTT. This encodes CATQLQGTAKSEAFF.

This chain uses TRBV19 with TRBJ2-1; D is perhaps TRBD1 or TRBD2 (5 bases each). V was pared by 4 bases and J by 6 bases, with 7 bases between. CDR1 and CDR2 (germline): LNHDA, SQIVND (reference sequence). This CDR3 is built from 12 residues. The CDR3 DNA follows: TGTGCCAGTAGTACTGGGGGCAATGAGCAGTTCTTC. Translating gives CASSTGGNEQFF.

This clone was counted once. The chain links TRBV19 to TRBJ2-2, with 10 bases identical to TRBD2. J gave up 5 bases and V 3 bases, and 3 bases lay outside the gene matches. This CDR3 comprises 15 residues. Germline V lookup: CDR1 LNHDA, CDR2 SQIVND (reference sequence). The DNA for the CDR3 is TGTGCCAGTAGTATTACTAGCGGGAAAACCGGGGAGCTGTTTTTT. Its protein is CASSITSGKTGELFF.

The chain couples TRBV5-3 to TRBJ2-1, with D hard to call. TRBV5-3 counts as an open reading frame of uncertain function. The CDR3 loop spans 18 amino acids. V was clipped by 6 bases and J by 1 base, with 23 bases between them. The CDR3 nucleotides read TGTGCCAGAAAGGAGAAGGTAGCAGCAAAGCTTTCCTACAATGAGCAGTTCTTC. This translates into CARKEKVAAKLSYNEQFF.

In its sample, this clone was seen a few times. The V call is TRBV12-3 or TRBV12-4, the J call TRBJ2-7; no firm D call. V lost 3 bases, J lost 4 bases, and 7 bases lay in between. This CDR3 has 12 amino acids. CDR3 coding DNA: TGTGCCAGCAGTTTTAGGACGTACGAGCAGTACTTC. This sequence encodes CASSFRTYEQYF.